This T cell receptor beta chain was identified during a study of cytomegalovirus exposure and HLA in healthy donors. The study's findings and limits: 150 to 200 TCR beta chains were listed as cytomegalovirus-associated.

As for this clone: Its cognate antigen is unknown.

Trimming took 11 bases from V and 0 from J, leaving 16 bases between them. CDR1 is LNHDA, CDR2 SQIVND, per germline (reference sequence). There are 14 residues in the CDR3. The study ran its PCR with 60 Vbeta and 13 Jbeta primers. In the authors' methods: Approximately 11 million of the 75 million to 95 million unique TCR beta chains counted in a later analysis were shared. Sequencing was performed with immunoSEQ multiplex PCR; in TCRdb, only in-frame clones are kept and a portion is missing. For V, J and clone size, that table is used; D and trimming come from the DNA. Counted here are about 85,000 clones, around 66% occurring once; the ten biggest clones make up about 3.9%.

The source of this sequence is a man between 25 and 39 years old in good health and CMV-seronegative. The material sequenced was PBMCs. This chain uses TRBV19 with TRBJ1-2, with no clear D. The CDR3 DNA follows: TGTGCCTCAGAATGGTCAGGATCTAACTATGGCTACACCTTC. This gives the protein CASEWSGSNYGYTF.